What follows are 21 T cell receptor beta chains derived from one specimen sequenced in a study of T cell repertoires in ileal Crohn's disease. Sequencing was performed with immunoSEQ multiplex PCR; in TCRdb, only in-frame clones are kept and a portion is missing. The sample contains some 1,700 clones, 75% to 90% of which appear only once. The source material was ileal tissue. The receptors were gathered from an adult with Crohn's disease.

In DNA, the CDR3 is TGTGCCACCAGCAGAGTCGTAACCGGGGAGCTGTTTTTT. Translated: CATSRVVTGELFF. This chain links TRBV15 with TRBJ2-2; no clear D. Germline loops: CDR1 LNHNV, CDR2 YYDKDF (reference sequence). Trimming cost V 1 base and J 5 bases, with 5 bases left between them. The CDR3 totals 13 residues.

V is TRBV14 and J is TRBJ2-2; possible D gene TRBD2, 6 bases. Germline CDR1 is SGHDN and CDR2 is FVKESK. V lost 4 bases and J lost 4, with 16 bases in between. This CDR3 is 16 amino acids long. Written as DNA, the CDR3 is TGTGCCAGCAGCCCTTCCTTAGCGGTATTCACCGGGGAGCTGTTTTTT. It is translated as CASSPSLAVFTGELFF.

The CDR3 spells CASSPNQETQYF. CDR3 nucleotide sequence: TGTGCCAGCAGCCCAAACCAAGAGACCCAGTACTTC. The rearrangement joins TRBV7-2 to TRBJ2-5; D gene uncertain. The V end was cut by 5 bases, the J end by 0 bases, with 4 bases between. Germline loops: CDR1 SGHTA, CDR2 FQGNSA. The CDR3 is 12 residues long.

The chain's CDR3 is CASSLKTGTASYEQYF. CDR3 bases: TGTGCCAGCAGCTTAAAAACCGGGACAGCCTCCTACGAGCAGTACTTC. This rearrangement joins TRBV5-6 to TRBJ2-7, with 7 bases aligning to TRBD1. The ends lost 2 bases at V and 0 bases at J; junction bases unmatched: 8. CDR1 is SGHDT, CDR2 YYEEEE, per germline. The CDR3 totals 16 residues.

V is TRBV2 and J is TRBJ2-2; D is undetermined. V was clipped by 6 bases and J by 7 bases, with 6 bases between them. Germline assignment: CDR1 SNHLY and CDR2 FYNNEI. This CDR3 contains 11 residues. This chain's CDR3 is CASRGVGELFF. The CDR3 nucleotides are TGTGCCAGCAGGGGCGTCGGGGAGCTGTTTTTT.

This sequence joins TRBV7-2 and TRBJ1-2; 7 positions agree with TRBD1. The CDR3 contains 16 residues. Germline V gene data show CDR1 as SGHTA and CDR2 as FQGNSA. J lost 5 bases, V lost 1 base, and 10 bases had no gene match. Here the CDR3 DNA reads TGTGCCAGCAGCTTAGGTCTTGGGGACAGCCGTTATGGCTACACCTTC. Translating gives CASSLGLGDSRYGYTF.

V usage is TRBV5-4 and J usage is TRBJ1-2; possibly TRBD1 for D (5 bases). Trimming stripped 3 bases from V and 7 bases from J, with 10 bases between. Germline values: CDR1 SGHNT, CDR2 YYREEE (reference sequence). CDR3 length: 12 residues. The CDR3 sequence is CASSSNQGGYTF. The CDR3 nucleotides read TGTGCCAGCAGCTCAAACCAGGGTGGCTACACCTTC. Filled out from reference TRBV5-4 and TRBJ1-2, the complete variable domain reads ETGVTQSPTHLIKTRGQQVTLRCSSQSGHNTVSWYQQALGQGPQFIFQYYREEENGRGNFPPRFSGLQFPNYSSELNVNALELDDSALYLCASSSNQGGYTFGSGTRLTVV.

Only a few counts were recorded for this clone. One end of the junction varies from germline; a read error may be responsible. This chain links TRBV4-2 with TRBJ2-5; no clear D gene. The CDR3 contains 15 residues. CDR1 is LGHNA, CDR2 YNFKEQ, per germline. The DNA for the CDR3 is TGTGCCAGCAGCCAAGATCCTACGGGTCCCACTCCCTATAACTTC. Translated: CASSQDPTGPTPYNF.

This chain uses TRBV30 with TRBJ1-6, with D possibly TRBD1 on 6 matching bases. The CDR3 runs 18 residues. The V gene's germline CDR1 is GTSNPN and CDR2 SVGIG (reference sequence). Trimming took off 1 base at V and 0 bases at J, with 16 bases between the two ends. The CDR3 reads CAWSADRRFPSYNSPLHF. The CDR3 coding sequence is TGTGCCTGGAGTGCGGACAGAAGGTTCCCCTCCTATAATTCACCCCTCCACTTT.

The chain joins TRBV10-3 to TRBJ2-7, with 9 bases aligning to TRBD1. With 4 bases clipped from V and 4 bases from J, the junction kept 11 bases outside the gene matches. The CDR3 is 16 amino acids. The germline CDR1 and CDR2 sequences are ENHRY and SYGVKD. The CDR3 protein is CAISGGTGLVGYEQYF. The CDR3 DNA reads as TGTGCCATCAGTGGGGGGACAGGGTTGGTGGGATACGAGCAGTACTTC.

This chain connects TRBV10-2 to TRBJ2-2, with D maybe TRBD1 (5 bases). V was pared by 6 bases and J by 1 base, with 9 bases between. The CDR3 consists of 14 residues. The germline V gene has CDR1 WSHSY and CDR2 SAAADI. The CDR3 sequence: CASRVTVNTGELFF. The CDR3 region has the DNA TGCGCCAGCAGGGTGACAGTGAACACCGGGGAGCTGTTTTTT.

This rearrangement joins TRBV7-8 to TRBJ2-6; possibly TRBD2 for D (6 bases). Germline loops: CDR1 SGHVS, CDR2 FQNEAQ. V shed 1 base and J shed 0 bases, with 16 bases lying between them. The CDR3 sequence is 19 residues long. The CDR3 reads CASSLVRILANSGANVLTF. CDR3 DNA sequence: TGTGCCAGCAGCTTAGTAAGGATTCTAGCGAACTCTGGGGCCAACGTCCTGACTTTC.

The rearrangement joins TRBV25-1 to TRBJ1-5; no definite D call. The germline gives CDR1 MGHDK, CDR2 SYGVNS. The CDR3 is made up of 18 amino acids. V was clipped by 10 bases and J by 2 bases, with 27 bases between them. CDR3 loop: CANYLRGDAGDGNQPQHF. The CDR3 nucleotides are TGTGCCAACTACCTGCGCGGGGATGCGGGTGATGGCAATCAGCCCCAGCATTTT.

In nucleotides, the CDR3 is TGTGCCAGCAGCGTAGTAACTCGACCGGGGACAGGGGGCTTCGGCGCTGAAGCTTTCTTT. The encoded protein is CASSVVTRPGTGGFGAEAFF. This sequence joins TRBV9 and TRBJ1-1; TRBD1 matches at 12 bases. This CDR3 has 20 residues. Germline V gene sequence: CDR1 SGDLS, CDR2 YYNGEE. Trimming at V came to 0 bases and at J to 6 bases, leaving 18 bases not matched to a gene.

This clone was picked up one time. V gene TRBV5-4 combines with J gene TRBJ2-5; 12 bases are a match to TRBD1. The germline CDR1 and CDR2 sequences are SGHNT and YYREEE (reference sequence). The ends lost 4 bases at V and 4 bases at J; junction bases unmatched: 17. The CDR3 extends over 19 amino acids. CDR3 sequence (DNA): TGTGCCAGCAGCCTGCGAAAGGGACAGGGGGCTATTTCTCTAGAGACCCAGTACTTC. The encoded protein is CASSLRKGQGAISLETQYF. Full variable domain (missing parts from reference TRBV5-4 and TRBJ2-5): ETGVTQSPTHLIKTRGQQVTLRCSSQSGHNTVSWYQQALGQGPQFIFQYYREEENGRGNFPPRFSGLQFPNYSSELNVNALELDDSALYLCASSLRKGQGAISLETQYFGPGTRLLVL.

J is TRBJ2-5 and V is TRBV5-1; the match to TRBD1 covers 10 bases. Looked up from germline, CDR1 is SGHRS and CDR2 is YFSETQ. This CDR3 is 16 amino acids long. Losses at the gene ends were 7 bases for V and 1 base for J; bases not matched to a gene: 10. This CDR3 reads CASRQGAMASQETQYF. The CDR3 DNA reads TGCGCCAGCCGACAGGGGGCGATGGCTTCCCAAGAGACCCAGTACTTC. Using reference TRBV5-1 and TRBJ2-5 for the parts outside the CDR3, the full variable domain is KAGVTQTPRYLIKTRGQQVTLSCSPISGHRSVSWYQQTPGQGLQFLFEYFSETQRNKGNFPGRFSGRQFSNSRSEMNVSTLELGDSALYLCASRQGAMASQETQYFGPGTRLLVL.

The CDR3 DNA follows: TGTGCCATCAGTGAGTTGGGGGGGAAGCAGTACTTC. Its translation: CAISELGGKQYF. J is TRBJ2-7 and V is TRBV10-3, with 7 bases aligning to TRBD2. CDR1 is ENHRY and CDR2 is SYGVKD in the germline V gene. V trimming: 1 base; J trimming: 8 bases; junction bases outside the gene matches: 2. The CDR3 is 12 residues long.

V and J are TRBV11-2 and TRBJ2-3; possible D gene TRBD1, 7 bases. This CDR3 is built from 16 residues. Trimming stripped 1 base from V and 4 bases from J, with 15 bases between. Germline-derived CDR1 and CDR2 are SGHAT and FQNNGV. CDR3 region: CASSLATGGGADTQYF. Here the CDR3 DNA reads TGTGCCAGCAGCTTAGCAACAGGAGGGGGCGCAGATACGCAGTATTTT.

This sequence joins TRBV5-6 and TRBJ1-2, with D hard to call. CDR3 length equals 16 residues. V lost 2 bases and J lost 6, with 20 bases in between. The germline gives CDR1 SGHDT, CDR2 YYEEEE. The CDR3 coding sequence is TGTGCCAGCAGCTTTGTGGACGGCCGGGAGGTAGATGGCTACACCTTC. Its translation is CASSFVDGREVDGYTF. Drawing the rest from reference TRBV5-6 and TRBJ1-2, the complete variable domain is DAGVTQSPTHLIKTRGQQVTLRCSPKSGHDTVSWYQQALGQGPQFIFQYYEEEERQRGNFPDRFSGHQFPNYSSELNVNALLLGDSALYLCASSFVDGREVDGYTFGSGTRLTVV.

This chain joins TRBV19 and TRBJ2-5; perhaps TRBD1 as D (5 bases). Trimming pared 2 bases from V and 3 bases from J, leaving 10 bases between. Germline CDR1 reads LNHDA; CDR2 reads SQIVND (reference sequence). The CDR3 contains 14 residues. CDR3 loop: CASSISAGKETQYF. For the CDR3, the DNA is TGTGCCAGTAGTATAAGCGCAGGGAAAGAGACCCAGTACTTC.

The chain combines TRBV6-5 with TRBJ2-7; the match to TRBD1 covers 7 bases. Per germline, CDR1 MNHEY and CDR2 SVGAGI. This CDR3 has 13 amino acids. The junction had 2 bases not matched to a gene; V was cut back by 2 bases and J by 4 bases. The CDR3 loop is CASSYNRGYEQYF. CDR3 sequence (DNA): TGTGCCAGCAGTTACAACAGGGGTTACGAGCAGTACTTC.